A single sample is the source of the 27 T cell receptor beta chains below, sequenced in a study of naive and memory T cell subsets. An equimolar mix of two oligonucleotides served as the beta constant-region primer for TRBC1 and TRBC2. The ligated cDNA underwent four PCR rounds using SP2 and nested alpha and beta constant-region primers. TCRdb reanalysed the UMI-ligation and nested PCR reads using MiXCR and keeps one entry per CDR3 protein. The repertoire holds over 110,000 distinct CDR3 sequences, with more than 15% as singletons. What these receptors recognize is not known. Study-wide points: Especially in CD8 cells, naive repertoires contained a few larger clonotypes, possibly CD45RA-re-expressing memory cells.

Sequencing used naive CD8+ T cells from blood. These receptors were obtained from a human donor in good health.

The chain couples TRBV27 to TRBJ2-1; 14 nucleotides match TRBD2. With 8 bases clipped from V and 4 bases from J, the junction kept 10 bases outside the gene matches. The V gene's germline CDR1 is MNHEY and CDR2 SMNVEV (reference sequence). This CDR3 comprises 17 residues. DNA for the CDR3: TGTGCCAGCGGGGCCGGGACTAGCGGGAGTGTTTACAATGAGCAGTTCTTC. Its translation is CASGAGTSGSVYNEQFF.

In its sample, this clonotype was seen many times. V is TRBV28 and J is TRBJ1-1; D gene uncertain. Germline V gene sequence: CDR1 MDHEN, CDR2 SYDVKM. The CDR3 is 15 residues long. Between the trimmed V and J ends, which lost 5 bases and 6 bases, there was a span of 19 bases. In DNA form, the CDR3 reads TGTGCCAGCAGTCCGGAGGAGATGCCAACACCTGAAGCTTTCTTT. It is translated as CASSPEEMPTPEAFF.

The chain has TRBV12-3 or TRBV12-4 and TRBJ2-3, with D perhaps TRBD1 or TRBD2 (5 bases each). V was cut by 5 bases and J by 2 bases, with 14 bases left in between. The CDR3 runs to 15 residues. DNA for the CDR3: TGTGCCAGCAGTCCGTTCGAGGGGTTCACAGATACGCAGTATTTT. Amino acids: CASSPFEGFTDTQYF.

The chain joins TRBV3-1 to TRBJ2-2, with TRBD2 matching 14 bases. The germline V gene encodes CDR1 LGHDT and CDR2 YNNKEL (reference sequence). After removal of 4 bases from V and 1 base from J, the junction contained 2 bases not matched to a gene. The CDR3 totals 17 residues. The CDR3 DNA is TGTGCCAGCAGCCCAGGGACTAGCGGGAGGAACACCGGGGAGCTGTTTTTT. It is translated as CASSPGTSGRNTGELFF.

This clonotype was found many times. The rearrangement joins TRBV7-9 to TRBJ1-6; D is ambiguous. Trimming stripped 6 bases from V and 7 bases from J, with 7 bases between. The CDR3 is 12 residues long. From germline, CDR1 is SEHNR and CDR2 FQNEAQ (reference sequence). In DNA, the CDR3 is TGTGCCAGCAGGACGGTGAATTCACCCCTCCACTTT. Translating gives CASRTVNSPLHF. Full variable domain (missing parts from reference TRBV7-9 and TRBJ1-6): DTGVSQNPRHKITKRGQNVTFRCDPISEHNRLYWYRQTLGQGPEFLTYFQNEAQLEKSRLLSDRFSAERPKGSFSTLEIQRTEQGDSAMYLCASRTVNSPLHFGNGTRLTVT.

V gene TRBV29-1 combines with J gene TRBJ2-7; weak D call: TRBD1 (5 bases). The germline V gene encodes CDR1 SQVTM and CDR2 ANQGSEA. Trimming removed 6 bases from V and 2 bases from J, with 8 bases in between. There are 11 residues in the CDR3. CDR3 loop: CSVQTAYEQYF. In nucleotides, the CDR3 is TGCAGCGTCCAGACAGCCTACGAGCAGTACTTC.

This clonotype occurred a few times. V gene TRBV6-2 or TRBV6-3 combines with J gene TRBJ2-4, with 10 nucleotides matching TRBD1. Germline values: CDR1 MNHEY, CDR2 SVGEGT. This CDR3 is built from 13 residues. After removal of 7 bases from V and 6 bases from J, the junction contained 3 bases not matched to a gene. The CDR3 region is CASTRTGGNIQYF. CDR3 DNA: TGTGCCAGCACCAGGACAGGGGGAAACATTCAGTACTTC.

This clonotype was picked up a small number of times. This sequence joins TRBV15 and TRBJ1-1; D is unresolved. V was trimmed by 0 bases and J by 0 bases, leaving 2 bases between them. Per germline, CDR1 LNHNV and CDR2 YYDKDF (reference sequence). The length of the CDR3 is 13 residues. CDR3 DNA sequence: TGTGCCACCAGCAGAGATATGAACACTGAAGCTTTCTTT. Residues: CATSRDMNTEAFF.

The chain links TRBV7-9 to TRBJ2-1; D is possibly TRBD1 (6 bases). Germline V gene data show CDR1 as SEHNR and CDR2 as FQNEAQ (reference sequence). CDR3 length: 17 residues. Deletions cut 3 bases from V and 0 bases from J, with 15 bases between. The DNA of the CDR3 is TGTGCCAGCAGCTTCCAGACAGGCCTCAGCTCCTACAATGAGCAGTTCTTC. It encodes CASSFQTGLSSYNEQFF.

This clonotype was observed a handful of times. The rearrangement links TRBV20-1 to TRBJ2-1; TRBD1 aligns across 10 bases. This CDR3 comprises 15 residues. Germline V gene lookup returns CDR1 DFQATT and CDR2 SNEGSKA (reference sequence). Trimming at V came to 0 bases and at J to 7 bases, leaving 6 bases not matched to a gene. The CDR3 region is CSARDRDRGVNEQFF. As DNA, the CDR3 is TGCAGTGCTAGAGATAGGGACAGGGGCGTGAATGAGCAGTTCTTC.

This clonotype was recorded a few times. CDR3 coding DNA: TGCGCCAGCAGCTTGGGAGGGGGGCACTACGAGCAGTACTTC. As protein: CASSLGGGHYEQYF. The chain recombines TRBV5-1 with TRBJ2-7; D could derive from TRBD1 or TRBD2 (6 bases each). The CDR3 is made up of 14 amino acids. V lost 0 bases and J lost 3, with 10 bases in between. Germline values: CDR1 SGHRS, CDR2 YFSETQ.

This clonotype was counted at least ten times. The genes are TRBV7-2 and TRBJ2-7; TRBD2 matches 7 bases. Germline CDR1 and CDR2: SGHTA and FQGNSA. This CDR3 comprises 15 residues. J gave up 5 bases and V 6 bases, and 13 bases lay outside the gene matches. The CDR3 region is CASSYGGEEFNEQYF. Here the CDR3 DNA reads TGTGCCAGCAGTTATGGGGGGGAGGAGTTCAACGAGCAGTACTTC.

This clonotype was picked up a small number of times. The V and J genes are TRBV5-1 and TRBJ1-2; the match to TRBD1 covers 9 bases. Trimming removed 4 bases from V and 4 bases from J; junction bases left unmatched: 8. CDR1 is SGHRS, CDR2 YFSETQ, per germline. The CDR3 is made up of 15 amino acids. The CDR3 is CASSLWDREAYGYTF. CDR3 coding DNA: TGCGCCAGCAGCCTCTGGGACAGGGAGGCCTATGGCTACACCTTC.

This clonotype showed up just a few times. The genes are TRBV12-3 or TRBV12-4 and TRBJ2-2, with 8 bases lining up with TRBD1. CDR3 length equals 16 residues. With 5 bases clipped from V and 6 bases from J, the junction kept 11 bases outside the gene matches. The CDR3 DNA reads as TGTGCCAGCAGTCCGCGGACAGGGTCTAAATCCGGGGAGCTGTTTTTT. Amino acid sequence: CASSPRTGSKSGELFF.

This clonotype was observed a handful of times. The V gene is TRBV27, the J gene TRBJ2-1, with 10 bases aligning to TRBD2. Trimming took 3 bases from V and 9 from J; bases not matched to a gene: 8. Germline V gene sequence: CDR1 MNHEY, CDR2 SMNVEV (reference sequence). CDR3 length: 15 amino acids. CDR3 sequence (DNA): TGTGCCAGCAGTTTTGGAACTAGCGGGATTATTGAGCAGTTCTTC. Its protein product is CASSFGTSGIIEQFF.

This clonotype was seen more than once but under ten times. The rearrangement joins TRBV4-2 to TRBJ1-1; D might be TRBD1 (6 bases). V dropped 9 bases and J dropped 4 bases, with 21 bases sitting between them. Germline CDR1 LGHNA, CDR2 YNFKEQ. The CDR3 loop spans 15 amino acids. The CDR3 DNA follows: TGTGCCAGTGACGAGGCTGGGGGCGCGTCCACTGAAGCTTTCTTT. Its translation is CASDEAGGASTEAFF.

V is TRBV6-2 or TRBV6-3 and J is TRBJ2-7; D might be TRBD1 or TRBD2, each matching 5 bases. There are 13 residues in the CDR3. V lost 5 bases to trimming and J lost 8 bases, with 16 bases between them. The germline CDR1 and CDR2 sequences are MNHEY and SVGEGT. DNA for the CDR3: TGTGCCAGCAGTACCCAGGGACCACGCAAGCAGTACTTC. Translation: CASSTQGPRKQYF.

Ten or more counts support this clonotype. The chain combines TRBV6-5 with TRBJ2-3, with 7 nucleotides matching TRBD2. CDR3 length: 15 amino acids. The germline V gene encodes CDR1 MNHEY and CDR2 SVGAGI. The trim removed 2 bases at V and 3 bases at J, leaving 5 bases unmatched. The CDR3 sequence: CASSYNGRSTDTQYF. In DNA, the CDR3 is TGTGCCAGCAGTTACAACGGGAGGAGTACAGATACGCAGTATTTT.

The rearrangement joins TRBV6-6 to TRBJ2-6, with 8 bases fitting TRBD1. Germline loops: CDR1 MNHNY, CDR2 SVGAGI (reference sequence). This CDR3 is 16 amino acids long. J was trimmed by 2 bases and V by 0 bases; bases with no gene match: 0. CDR3 in DNA: TGTGCCAGCAGTTACTCGACAGGGGCTGGGGCCAACGTCCTGACTTTC. Encoded protein: CASSYSTGAGANVLTF.

The rearrangement links TRBV4-1 to TRBJ2-7, with 11 bases lining up with TRBD2. Per the germline V gene, CDR1 is MGHRA and CDR2 is YSYEKL. V trimming: 0 bases; J trimming: 6 bases; junction bases outside the gene matches: 13. The CDR3 is made up of 18 amino acids. CDR3 residues: CASSQDTPTSGRLIEQYF. Written as DNA, the CDR3 is TGCGCCAGCAGCCAAGATACCCCTACTAGCGGGAGACTCATCGAGCAGTACTTC.

The chain links TRBV28 to TRBJ2-4; D may match TRBD1 or TRBD2 (6 bases each). Germline V gene lookup returns CDR1 MDHEN and CDR2 SYDVKM. Trimming took 4 bases from V and 8 from J, leaving 15 bases between them. This CDR3 contains 14 residues. This chain's CDR3 is CASSSGGPGDIQYF. The CDR3 DNA reads TGTGCCAGCAGTTCCGGGGGCCCAGGAGACATTCAGTACTTC.

The CDR3 DNA reads as TGTGCCAGCAGTTTTCACCCTTCTGGGACCGGGGAGCTGTTTTTT. Its protein is CASSFHPSGTGELFF. The chain carries TRBV12-3 or TRBV12-4 and TRBJ2-2, with D unresolved. Trimming removed 3 bases from V and 5 bases from J, with 13 bases in between. This CDR3 region has 15 residues.

The V and J genes are TRBV12-3 or TRBV12-4 and TRBJ2-7; D not resolved. The CDR3 contains 13 residues. Trimming removed 3 bases from V and 7 bases from J, with 13 bases in between. Here the CDR3 reads CASSLGQADEQYF. DNA for the CDR3: TGTGCCAGCAGTTTGGGCCAAGCTGATGAGCAGTACTTC.

This rearrangement joins TRBV28 to TRBJ2-7; 8 nucleotides line up with TRBD1. Germline values: CDR1 MDHEN, CDR2 SYDVKM. The CDR3 spans 13 residues. After removal of 7 bases from V and 9 bases from J, the junction contained 11 bases not matched to a gene. For the CDR3, the DNA is TGTGCCAGCACCCGGACAGGGTTTAATTGGCAGTACTTC. The encoded protein is CASTRTGFNWQYF.

This clonotype was seen only a few times. The J gene is TRBJ1-5, the V gene TRBV28, with D perhaps TRBD1 (5 bases). This CDR3 has 15 amino acids. The germline V and J ends were trimmed by 5 bases and 6 bases, with 17 bases remaining between them. Germline lookup yields CDR1 MDHEN and CDR2 SYDVKM. The CDR3 here is CASSPIGRGGQPQHF. In DNA, the CDR3 is TGTGCCAGCAGTCCTATCGGCCGCGGGGGTCAGCCCCAGCATTTT.

The V gene is TRBV15, the J gene TRBJ1-2, with 9 bases fitting TRBD1. Looked up from germline, CDR1 is LNHNV and CDR2 is YYDKDF (reference sequence). Trimming cost V 1 base and J 8 bases; bases outside gene matches: 8. The CDR3 is 15 residues long. The DNA for the CDR3 is TGTGCCACCAGCAGAGCCGGGACAGGGAGTGAAGGCTACACCTTC. As protein: CATSRAGTGSEGYTF.

The chain is built from TRBV7-8 and TRBJ2-1; 15 bases are a match to TRBD2. V gave up 4 bases and J gave up 2 bases; unmatched junction bases: 12. The CDR3 is 20 residues long. Per the germline V gene, CDR1 is SGHVS and CDR2 is FQNEAQ. The CDR3, as DNA: TGTGCCAGCAGCTCCTTAATCGGACTAGCGGGAGGGGGAACCTACAATGAGCAGTTCTTC. It codes for CASSSLIGLAGGGTYNEQFF.